The source of this TCR beta chain is a study of T cells in Graves' hyperthyroidism and ophthalmopathy. Researchers took RNA transcripts and amplified the TCR beta CDR3 regions from them. The HTBI primer set was used in a first-round RT-PCR of the TCR CDR3. Via MiXCR, TCRdb re-called the multiplex PCR reads, giving one row per CDR3 protein. Here the sample spans about 600,000 distinct CDR3 sequences, 13% to 15% being singletons. The CDR3 runs to 15 residues. Germline V gives CDR1 LGHDT, CDR2 YNNKEL (reference sequence). The V gene lost 5 bases and the J gene lost 3 bases, with 15 bases spanning the gap. Orbital computed tomography, thyroid ultrasound, serum thyroxine and TRAb, and clinical symptoms together informed the diagnoses. PBMCs stemmed from less than 13 ml fresh peripheral blood. This clonotype has a count of ten or more.

This clonotype originated in a woman between 18 and 29 years old with Graves' ophthalmopathy. This chain links TRBV3-1 with TRBJ2-3, with D possibly matching TRBD2 (6 bases). Sequenced: blood. CDR3 sequence (DNA): TGTGCCAGCAGCTTAAATCCGGCGGGAACAGATACGCAGTATTTT. It specifies CASSLNPAGTDTQYF.